This T cell receptor (beta chain) came from a study of T cells in Graves' hyperthyroidism and ophthalmopathy. Overall study context: At initial diagnosis, before any treatment had begun, peripheral blood was obtained.

V lost 6 bases to trimming and J lost 0 bases; unmatched junction nucleotides: 7. There are 15 residues in the CDR3. Germline V lookup: CDR1 MNHEY, CDR2 SMNVEV (reference sequence). The table lists this clonotype with many counts. Amplification of TCR beta CDR3 regions used RNA as the template. Using the HTBI primer set, a first-round RT-PCR was run on the TCR CDR3. MiXCR was run by TCRdb on the multiplex PCR reads, yielding one entry per CDR3 protein. The data show about 400,000 distinct CDR3 sequences, about 15% seen once. The chain recombines TRBV27 with TRBJ1-1, with 7 positions matching TRBD1. This sequence originates from a woman between 25 and 40 years old with Graves' hyperthyroidism. Input material: blood. CDR3 in DNA: TGTGCCAGCAGGGGAGGGGGACAGTTGAACACTGAAGCTTTCTTT. The encoded protein is CASRGGGQLNTEAFF.